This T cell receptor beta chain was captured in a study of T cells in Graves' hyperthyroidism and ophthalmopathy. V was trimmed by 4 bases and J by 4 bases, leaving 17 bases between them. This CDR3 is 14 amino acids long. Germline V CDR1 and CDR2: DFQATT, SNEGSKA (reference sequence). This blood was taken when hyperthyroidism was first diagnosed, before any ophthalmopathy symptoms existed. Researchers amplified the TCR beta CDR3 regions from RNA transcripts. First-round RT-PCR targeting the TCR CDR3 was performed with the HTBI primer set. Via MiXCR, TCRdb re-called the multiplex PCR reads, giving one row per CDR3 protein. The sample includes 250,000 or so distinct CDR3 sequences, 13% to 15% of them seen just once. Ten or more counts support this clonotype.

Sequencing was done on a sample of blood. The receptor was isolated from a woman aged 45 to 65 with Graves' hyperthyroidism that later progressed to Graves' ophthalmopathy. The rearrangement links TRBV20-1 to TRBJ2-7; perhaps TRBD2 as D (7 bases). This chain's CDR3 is CSATRGGAAYEQYF. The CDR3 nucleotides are TGCAGTGCTACCCGAGGGGGGGCCGCATACGAGCAGTACTTC.